Shown below are 18 T cell receptor beta chains from a single sample sequenced in a study of blood T cells in healthy people across ages. Alongside a J-beta primer mix, a sample-barcoded 5' primer served in a second PCR lasting 7 to 11 cycles. A single record per CDR3 protein comes from TCRdb applying MiXCR to the 5' RACE reads. Seen here are approximately 900,000 distinct CDR3 sequences, roughly 29% observed once, and the top ten hold more than 8.5%. This sample was shared with a second study, whose subject was T cells of mothers and their children.

Specimen: blood. Receptors were obtained from a woman aged 40 to 50 in good health.

This clonotype has a handful of counts. A much larger clone is a single base away; this may be a read error. CDR3 region: CASSQDVANYGYTF. The DNA of the CDR3 is TGCGCCAGCAGCCAAGATGTGGCTAACTATGGCTACACCTTC. The V and J genes are TRBV4-3 and TRBJ1-2; D not certain. This CDR3 comprises 14 residues. CDR1 and CDR2 from the germline V gene are LGHNA and YSLEER. Trimming pared 0 bases from V and 0 bases from J, leaving 5 bases between.

This clonotype occurred a few times. V is TRBV11-2 and J is TRBJ2-6; D is unresolved. The CDR3 length is 17 residues. Germline CDR1 and CDR2: SGHAT and FQNNGV. With 1 base removed from V and 0 bases from J, the gap between germline ends came to 10 bases. The CDR3 here is CASSLGAAYSGANVLTF. In DNA, the CDR3 is TGTGCCAGCAGCTTAGGCGCCGCGTACTCTGGGGCCAACGTCCTGACTTTC.

The V call is TRBV4-1, the J call TRBJ2-7, with D unclear. The CDR3 runs to 14 residues. V lost 3 bases and J lost 1, with 10 bases in between. The germline gives CDR1 MGHRA, CDR2 YSYEKL. In nucleotides, the CDR3 is TGCGCCAGCAGCCAGCCGCAGAATTCCTACGAGCAGTACTTC. Protein product: CASSQPQNSYEQYF.

This clonotype has just a few counts. This chain joins TRBV4-1 and TRBJ2-7; TRBD2 matches 7 bases. CDR3 length: 16 amino acids. From germline, CDR1 is MGHRA and CDR2 YSYEKL. J gave up 2 bases and V 1 base, and 8 bases lay outside the gene matches. The chain's CDR3 is CASSQGAAGTTYEQYF. In DNA form, the CDR3 reads TGCGCCAGCAGCCAAGGGGCAGCGGGAACAACCTACGAGCAGTACTTC.

A note on this clonotype: Possible read error: a much larger clone is one base away. The rearrangement joins TRBV20-1 to TRBJ2-4, with D uncertain. The CDR3 consists of 13 residues. Germline-derived CDR1 and CDR2 are DFQATT and SNEGSKA (reference sequence). CDR3 nucleotide sequence: TGCAGCGCTTATATGACGGAGAACAATGAGCAGTACTTC. It encodes CSAYMTENNEQYF.

This clonotype was seen at least ten times. This rearrangement joins TRBV14 to TRBJ2-7, with 11 bases matching TRBD2. Germline loops: CDR1 SGHDN, CDR2 FVKESK. The CDR3 is made up of 19 amino acids. V was pared by 2 bases and J by 0 bases, with 12 bases of the junction left unmatched. The CDR3 region is CASSQFNPLAGGPSYEQYF. The CDR3 nucleotides are TGTGCCAGCAGCCAATTTAACCCTCTAGCGGGGGGCCCCTCCTACGAGCAGTACTTC.

This clonotype was found a few times. This chain joins TRBV28 and TRBJ2-1; D remains unclear. The J call may be in error: the DNA end matches TRBJ2-7 better. This CDR3 is 16 amino acids long. Germline V lookup: CDR1 MDHEN, CDR2 SYDVKM. The CDR3 nucleotides are TGTGCCAGCAGCCTCCCGCTAGTTGGCTCCTACAATGAGCAGTACTTC. Protein product: CASSLPLVGSYNEQYF.

In its sample, this clonotype was seen a few times. The rearrangement links TRBV12-3 or TRBV12-4 to TRBJ1-1, with TRBD1 identical over 7 bases. V lost 5 bases, J lost 6 bases, and 12 bases stayed unmatched. This CDR3 has 15 amino acids. CDR3 sequence reads: CASSASTGMIAEAFF. CDR3 in DNA: TGTGCCAGCAGTGCCTCGACAGGGATGATCGCTGAAGCTTTCTTT.

The chain carries TRBV20-1 and TRBJ2-7, with TRBD2 matching over 8 bases. V trimming: 7 bases; J trimming: 3 bases; junction bases outside the gene matches: 8. This CDR3 spans 13 amino acids. The germline gives CDR1 DFQATT, CDR2 SNEGSKA (reference sequence). This CDR3 is CSVNSGDNYEQYF. DNA of the CDR3: TGCAGTGTCAATAGCGGGGACAACTACGAGCAGTACTTC.

The J gene is TRBJ1-1, the V gene TRBV30, with no clear D. The CDR3 covers 13 residues. Germline V gives CDR1 GTSNPN, CDR2 SVGIG (reference sequence). Trimming removed 0 bases at V and 8 bases at J, with 13 bases between. CDR3: CAWSVGGNSEAFF. CDR3 in DNA: TGTGCCTGGAGTGTAGGAGGGAACAGCGAAGCTTTCTTT. Drawing the rest from reference TRBV30 and TRBJ1-1, the complete variable domain is SQTIHQWPATLVQPVGSPLSLECTVEGTSNPNLYWYRQAAGRGLQLLFYSVGIGQISSEVPQNLSASRPQDRQFILSSKKLLLSDSGFYLCAWSVGGNSEAFFGQGTRLTVV.

This clonotype was seen many times. The gene calls are TRBV29-1 and TRBJ1-5; 9 bases agree with TRBD1. This CDR3 is 14 amino acids long. The V gene's germline CDR1 is SQVTM and CDR2 ANQGSEA. V was pared by 6 bases and J by 2 bases, with 5 bases of the junction left unmatched. The DNA of the CDR3 is TGCAGCGTGGGGACAGGGACAGGCAATCAGCCCCAGCATTTT. As protein: CSVGTGTGNQPQHF.

The chain recombines TRBV7-2 with TRBJ2-1; D possibly corresponds to TRBD1 (5 bases). The V gene's germline CDR1 is SGHTA and CDR2 FQGNSA. V lost 5 bases and J lost 1, with 15 bases in between. The CDR3 spans 16 residues. CDR3 region: CASSPQQGISYNEQFF. Written as DNA, the CDR3 is TGTGCCAGCAGCCCGCAGCAGGGTATATCCTACAATGAGCAGTTCTTC.

With regard to this clonotype: A read error may explain this, as a much larger clone is one base away. V gene TRBV18 combines with J gene TRBJ1-4; D is unclear. Trimming pared 2 bases from V and 5 bases from J, leaving 6 bases between. The CDR3 has 13 residues. Germline CDR1 is KGHSH and CDR2 is LQKENI. Here the CDR3 DNA reads TGTGCCAGCTCACCAAACAGAAATGAAAAACTGTTTTTT. Translating gives CASSPNRNEKLFF.

A word on this clonotype: This could be a read error, since a much larger clone is one nucleotide away. Given the absence of the conserved phenylalanine or tryptophan at the CDR3 end, a read error is likely. The J gene is TRBJ2-4, the V gene TRBV5-1, with no clear D. The J call may be wrong; the DNA end is better matched by TRBJ2-7. The CDR3 is 14 residues long. Germline V CDR1 and CDR2: SGHRS, YFSETQ. CDR3 sequence: CASSLLGLEDEQYL. CDR3 DNA: TGCGCCAGCAGCTTGTTGGGGTTAGAGGACGAGCAGTACCTC.

V gene TRBV14 combines with J gene TRBJ1-1; the D is unclear. The germline V gene has CDR1 SGHDN and CDR2 FVKESK. CDR3 size: 15 residues. Trimming stripped 3 bases from V and 2 bases from J, with 13 bases between. The CDR3 sequence: CASSQRHGPNTEAFF. The CDR3 nucleotides are TGTGCCAGCAGCCAGAGACATGGACCTAACACTGAAGCTTTCTTT.

This clonotype showed up many times. This chain uses TRBV20-1 with TRBJ2-7; 13 positions match TRBD2. Per germline, CDR1 DFQATT and CDR2 SNEGSKA (reference sequence). The CDR3 has 13 amino acids. V lost 6 bases and J lost 6; bases outside the gene matches: 5. The CDR3 is CSAQTSGGLEQYF. In DNA, the CDR3 is TGCAGTGCCCAGACTAGCGGGGGGCTCGAGCAGTACTTC.

Only a few counts were recorded for this clonotype. The chain employs TRBV19 and TRBJ1-4; the D gene is possibly TRBD1 (5 bases). Trimming took off 10 bases at V and 8 bases at J, with 14 bases between the two ends. This CDR3 comprises 12 residues. In germline, CDR1 is LNHDA, CDR2 SQIVND (reference sequence). This chain's CDR3 is CATWGLEEKLFF. CDR3 nucleotide sequence: TGTGCCACCTGGGGGTTGGAAGAAAAACTGTTTTTT.

As regards this clonotype: A read error may account for a junction end that differs from germline. This chain joins TRBV6-6 and TRBJ2-1, with 8 bases that match TRBD1. CDR1 is MNHNY and CDR2 is SVGAGI in the germline V gene (reference sequence). The CDR3 contains 16 residues. CDR3: CASRSRQGSSYSEQFF. The CDR3 DNA is TGTGCCAGCAGATCCAGACAGGGGAGCTCCTACAGTGAGCAGTTCTTC.